The entry below describes one T cell receptor beta chain. In the study's own analysis: Estimation of nucleated cell counts was performed using reference gene primer amplification. Here immunoSEQ multiplex PCR was the method, and the copy in TCRdb shows in-frame clones only, minus some. V, J and clone size reflect that table, while D and trimming were determined from the DNA. The profile shows just under 45,000 clones, 75% to 90% of them singletons. V lost 3 bases to trimming and J lost 3 bases; unmatched junction nucleotides: 9. The CDR3 extends over 16 amino acids. From germline, CDR1 is SGHVS and CDR2 FQNEAQ. The sample originates from a study of blood T cell repertoires in COVID-19. Looking at the study overall: There were acute and convalescent COVID-19 samples, and they came from the United States, Italy and Spain. T cells, B-cell-depleted T cells, or PBMCs provided the cDNA or gDNA that served as material.

The sample was peripheral blood. This chain joins TRBV7-8 and TRBJ1-1; 8 nucleotides match TRBD1. The TCR was taken from an elderly woman in a cohort sampled during active or convalescent COVID-19. DNA for the CDR3: TGTGCCAGCAGCTTGGGGACAGGAGGGGGTCACACTGAAGCTTTCTTT. Its protein product is CASSLGTGGGHTEAFF.